The 13 T cell receptor beta chains below come from one sample, sequenced in a study of blood T cell repertoires in COVID-19. TCRdb's table, derived via immunoSEQ multiplex PCR, lists solely in-frame clones and lacks some. The sample includes about 150,000 clones, around 80% of them seen just once. Sequencing was performed on PBMCs or T cells enriched from blood (not recorded which). These receptors were obtained from a man between 45 and 60 years old who had recovered from COVID-19.

CDR3 in amino acids: CASSEWVGGSTDTQYF. The CDR3 DNA reads TGTGCCAGCAGTGAATGGGTGGGGGGATCCACAGATACGCAGTATTTT. The chain carries TRBV2 and TRBJ2-3, with D tentatively TRBD2 (6 bases). This CDR3 contains 16 residues. V dropped 2 bases and J dropped 2 bases, with 14 bases sitting between them. Per the germline V gene, CDR1 is SNHLY and CDR2 is FYNNEI.

This clone was seen a single time. V is TRBV27 and J is TRBJ2-3; TRBD2 aligns across 15 bases. V lost 3 bases and J lost 8; bases outside the gene matches: 6. The CDR3 sequence is 16 residues long. CDR1 and CDR2 (germline): MNHEY, SMNVEV (reference sequence). CDR3: CASSFPGTSGGSTQYF. The CDR3, as DNA: TGTGCCAGCAGTTTCCCTGGGACTAGCGGGGGGAGTACGCAGTATTTT.

The V gene is TRBV12-3 or TRBV12-4, the J gene TRBJ1-6, with D uncertain. V was cut by 7 bases and J by 6 bases, with 10 bases left in between. The CDR3 totals 13 residues. The CDR3 protein is CASTPTPNSPLHF. The CDR3 region has the DNA TGTGCCAGCACCCCTACTCCTAATTCACCCCTCCACTTT.

This clone was counted only a few times. The rearrangement uses TRBV10-2 and TRBJ1-5, with D maybe TRBD1 (5 bases). The V gene lost 4 bases and the J gene lost 1 base, with 11 bases spanning the gap. Per the germline V gene, CDR1 is WSHSY and CDR2 is SAAADI. This CDR3 has 15 residues. CDR3: CASSVAGGSNQPQHF. DNA for the CDR3: TGCGCCAGCAGTGTTGCGGGGGGAAGCAATCAGCCCCAGCATTTT.

V gene TRBV9 combines with J gene TRBJ2-7; TRBD1 might be the D (5 bases). Looked up from germline, CDR1 is SGDLS and CDR2 is YYNGEE. This CDR3 comprises 12 residues. V was shortened by 4 bases and J by 6 bases, with 11 bases between the two germline ends. CDR3 sequence (DNA): TGTGCCAGCAGCCCCACCGACAGCGAGCAGTACTTC. Residues: CASSPTDSEQYF.

In the case of this clone: The junction departs from germline at one end; a sequencing error may be responsible. V is TRBV7-9 and J is TRBJ2-5; D might be TRBD2 (5 bases). The length of the CDR3 is 11 residues. Germline CDR1 and CDR2: SEHNR and FQNEAQ (reference sequence). CDR3 loop: CASSLLAILHF. CDR3 nucleotides: TGTGCCAGCAGCTTACTAGCTATCCTGCACTTC.

The rearrangement joins TRBV6-5 to TRBJ1-5; D perhaps matches TRBD1 (5 bases). Trimming left V 3 bases short and J 3 bases short, with 12 bases between. From germline, CDR1 is MNHEY and CDR2 SVGAGI. The CDR3 totals 15 residues. As DNA, the CDR3 is TGTGCCAGCAGTTATTCCGGACACAACAATCAGCCCCAGCATTTT. Protein: CASSYSGHNNQPQHF.

The chain carries TRBV9 and TRBJ2-3; 14 bases fit TRBD2. Germline V gene lookup returns CDR1 SGDLS and CDR2 YYNGEE. V lost 0 bases to trimming and J lost 5 bases; unmatched junction nucleotides: 8. The CDR3 has 18 residues. CDR3 amino acids: CASSVASGLAGEGDTQYF. CDR3 nucleotide sequence: TGTGCCAGCAGCGTAGCATCGGGACTAGCGGGGGAGGGAGATACGCAGTATTTT.

The V and J genes are TRBV7-2 and TRBJ1-3, with D perhaps matching TRBD1 (6 bases). The CDR3 consists of 13 residues. Germline V CDR1 and CDR2: SGHTA, FQGNSA. Trimming cost V 5 bases and J 2 bases, with 7 bases left between them. The CDR3 loop reads CASSRQAGNTIYF. CDR3 nucleotide sequence: TGTGCCAGCAGCCGACAGGCTGGAAACACCATATATTTT.

The chain recombines TRBV7-2 with TRBJ1-5; TRBD1 agrees at 7 bases. V lost 5 bases, J lost 4 bases, and 11 bases stayed unmatched. CDR1 and CDR2 (germline): SGHTA, FQGNSA. This CDR3 is 16 amino acids long. The CDR3 bases are TGTGCCAGCAGCCAAGTCGGGACAGCAGTAAATCAGCCCCAGCATTTT. As protein: CASSQVGTAVNQPQHF.

The gene calls are TRBV10-3 and TRBJ2-5; TRBD2 matches 9 bases. This CDR3 spans 14 amino acids. The ends lost 10 bases at V and 2 bases at J; junction bases unmatched: 8. Germline CDR1 is ENHRY and CDR2 is SYGVKD. The CDR3 is CATLSGGAQETQYF. CDR3 DNA sequence: TGTGCCACCCTTAGCGGGGGTGCTCAAGAGACCCAGTACTTC.

The chain is built from TRBV5-1 and TRBJ2-2; 8 nucleotides align to TRBD1. Germline loops: CDR1 SGHRS, CDR2 YFSETQ. The CDR3 is made up of 15 amino acids. The trim removed 7 bases at V and 0 bases at J, leaving 5 bases unmatched. The CDR3 nucleotides read TGCGCCAGCGGACGACAGGGGCCGAACACCGGGGAGCTGTTTTTT. It encodes CASGRQGPNTGELFF.

V is TRBV19 and J is TRBJ1-4; D perhaps matches TRBD1 (6 bases). Trimming cost V 3 bases and J 2 bases, with 10 bases left between them. The germline V gene has CDR1 LNHDA and CDR2 SQIVND (reference sequence). The CDR3 has 15 residues. Here the CDR3 DNA reads TGTGCCAGTAGTATGGGGGCCGCCACTAATGAAAAACTGTTTTTT. Translation: CASSMGAATNEKLFF.